This TCR beta chain was observed in a study of patients and donors after allogeneic stem cell transplantation (dated by TCRdb to the early 2020s). Comments on this clonotype: The antigen it binds to is not known. No much larger clonotype is one base removed from it; base qualities were not supplied.

The method was RT-PCR. The sequencer was a NextSeq 550. The public reads were reprocessed in TCRdb via fastp at Q25 and MiXCR, keeping in-frame beta chains. Records with the same CDR3 protein are collapsed into one entry carrying the most frequent genes and DNA. This sample holds roughly 940,000 distinct CDR3 sequences; under 20% were observed only once. 5% to 7.5% of the sample belongs to the ten largest clones. The TCR sequence derives from a human donor who was either an allogeneic HSCT recipient or a stem cell or donor lymphocyte infusion donor (not recorded which). It is not recorded whose cells these are; they may come from a transplant donor. The sequencing input was blood, either unsorted or a sorted T cell fraction (not recorded which).

Here the CDR3 is given as CASSSAARGYGYTF. The DNA is TGCGCCAGCAGCAGTGCGGCCAGGGGGTATGGCTACACCTTC. The chain employs TRBV4-3 and TRBJ1-2, with 7 bases matching TRBD1. The germline V gene gives CDR1 as LGHNA and CDR2 as YSLEER. The germline V end is reduced by 5 bases and the J end by 5 bases; junction bases left unmatched: 8. The CDR3 spans 14 residues, from the cysteine through the phenylalanine. CDR3 DNA only is kept here, 42 bases in frame from base 1.